The rows below give T cell receptor beta chains drawn from one sample of a study of CD8 T cells in ankylosing spondylitis. TCRdb reprocessed the 5' RACE reads with MiXCR, giving one entry per CDR3 protein. This sample yields fewer than 200,000 distinct CDR3 sequences, of which 18% are seen a single time; about 4.3% belongs to the top ten. The sample consisted of blood, either unsorted or a sorted T cell fraction (not recorded which). The receptors shown here come from a male donor aged 10-29 years with ankylosing spondylitis or in good health (not recorded which). Each CDR3 is given with its conserved first and last residue. D genes are given only for firm matches. The size entry is marked missing in some rows and otherwise reads once, few, many or a size class.

cdr3_aa: CASSTDPGLAKTQYF; cdr3_nt: TGTGCCAGCAGTACGGACCCGGGACTAGCAAAGACCCAGTACTTC; clone_size: few; d_call: TRBD2; j_call: TRBJ2-5; v_call: TRBV6-5
cdr3_aa: CASSLSFGDSRISGANVLTF; cdr3_nt: TGTGCCAGCAGCTTAAGTTTCGGGGACAGTAGAATCTCTGGGGCCAACGTCCTGACTTTC; clone_size: many; d_call: TRBD1; j_call: TRBJ2-6; v_call: TRBV7-9
cdr3_aa: CASSWTGGNSPLHF; cdr3_nt: TGTGCCAGCAGCTGGACAGGCGGTAATTCACCCCTCCACTTT; clone_size: many; d_call: TRBD1; j_call: TRBJ1-6; v_call: TRBV2
cdr3_aa: CASSVGMSGANVLTF; cdr3_nt: TGTGCCAGCAGCGTAGGGATGTCTGGGGCCAACGTCCTGACTTTC; clone_size: many; d_call: NA; j_call: TRBJ2-6; v_call: TRBV9
cdr3_aa: CSARDPRQGSSEAFF; cdr3_nt: TGCAGTGCTAGAGACCCTCGACAGGGATCATCTGAAGCTTTCTTT; clone_size: many; d_call: TRBD1; j_call: TRBJ1-1; v_call: TRBV20-1
cdr3_aa: CSARSLQDYGYTF; cdr3_nt: TGCAGTGCTAGATCCTTGCAGGACTATGGCTACACCTTC; clone_size: many; d_call: NA; j_call: TRBJ1-2; v_call: TRBV20-1
cdr3_aa: CASSSGTGGIYGYTF; cdr3_nt: TGTGCCAGCAGCTCGGGGACAGGGGGCATCTATGGCTACACCTTC; clone_size: few; d_call: TRBD1; j_call: TRBJ1-2; v_call: TRBV7-9
cdr3_aa: CASSQEGRERVNTEAFF; cdr3_nt: TGCGCCAGCAGCCAAGAGGGCAGGGAAAGGGTGAACACTGAAGCTTTCTTT; clone_size: many; d_call: NA; j_call: TRBJ1-1; v_call: TRBV4-1
cdr3_aa: CASSQDFRGAGQGIDEQFF; cdr3_nt: TGCGCCAGCAGCCAAGATTTCCGAGGGGCAGGCCAGGGTATCGATGAGCAGTTCTTC; clone_size: NA; d_call: NA; j_call: TRBJ2-1; v_call: TRBV4-3
cdr3_aa: CASSLYPQETQYF; cdr3_nt: TGTGCCAGCAGCTTATACCCCCAAGAGACCCAGTACTTC; clone_size: many; d_call: NA; j_call: TRBJ2-5; v_call: TRBV7-3
cdr3_aa: CATSQQGKNQPQHF; cdr3_nt: TGTGCCACCAGCCAACAGGGGAAGAATCAGCCCCAGCATTTT; clone_size: many; d_call: TRBD1; j_call: TRBJ1-5; v_call: TRBV24-1
cdr3_aa: CASTMTGGMNEQFF; cdr3_nt: TGTGCCAGCACGATGACAGGGGGTATGAATGAGCAGTTCTTC; clone_size: many; d_call: TRBD1; j_call: TRBJ2-1; v_call: TRBV12-3/TRBV12-4
cdr3_aa: CASSTRTSGEKKETQYF; cdr3_nt: TGTGCCAGCAGCACTCGGACTAGCGGGGAAAAAAAAGAGACCCAGTACTTC; clone_size: few; d_call: TRBD2; j_call: TRBJ2-5; v_call: TRBV7-9
cdr3_aa: CASSFGQGAGEQYF; cdr3_nt: TGTGCCAGCAGCTTTGGACAGGGGGCAGGGGAGCAGTACTTC; clone_size: few; d_call: TRBD1; j_call: TRBJ2-7; v_call: TRBV7-2
cdr3_aa: CASETGMNTGELFF; cdr3_nt: TGTGCCAGCGAAACAGGGATGAACACCGGGGAGCTGTTTTTT; clone_size: many; d_call: NA; j_call: TRBJ2-2; v_call: TRBV2
cdr3_aa: CSVSARGHYEQYF; cdr3_nt: TGCAGCGTGTCCGCCAGGGGACACTACGAGCAGTACTTC; clone_size: few; d_call: NA; j_call: TRBJ2-7; v_call: TRBV29-1
cdr3_aa: CVSRSLAASYNEQFF; cdr3_nt: TGTGTCAGCAGGTCTTTAGCAGCCTCCTACAATGAGCAGTTCTTC; clone_size: many; d_call: NA; j_call: TRBJ2-1; v_call: TRBV12-3/TRBV12-4
cdr3_aa: CSVVSDRSYNEQFF; cdr3_nt: TGCAGCGTTGTGAGCGATCGCTCCTACAATGAGCAGTTCTTC; clone_size: many; d_call: NA; j_call: TRBJ2-1; v_call: TRBV29-1
cdr3_aa: CSATRAGSYEQYF; cdr3_nt: TGCAGTGCTACCCGGGCGGGCTCCTACGAGCAGTACTTC; clone_size: many; d_call: NA; j_call: TRBJ2-7; v_call: TRBV20-1
cdr3_aa: CASSPQTGAPYEQYF; cdr3_nt: TGTGCCAGCTCACCACAGACAGGGGCGCCCTACGAGCAGTACTTC; clone_size: many; d_call: TRBD1; j_call: TRBJ2-7; v_call: TRBV18
cdr3_aa: CASSLVGPDRGPTRKRPYEQYF; cdr3_nt: TGTGCCAGCAGCTTAGTGGGTCCCGACAGGGGGCCAACGCGTAAGCGACCCTACGAGCAGTACTTC; clone_size: many; d_call: TRBD1; j_call: TRBJ2-7; v_call: TRBV13
cdr3_aa: CASRRPTGTGLNNEQFF; cdr3_nt: TGTGCCAGCAGACGACCAACCGGGACAGGGCTAAACAATGAGCAGTTCTTC; clone_size: NA; d_call: TRBD1; j_call: TRBJ2-1; v_call: TRBV12-3/TRBV12-4
cdr3_aa: CASSQDGAESDTPAF; cdr3_nt: TGCGCCAGCAGCCAAGATGGGGCGGAGTCGGACACCCCGGCTTTT; clone_size: many; d_call: NA; j_call: TRBJ1-3; v_call: TRBV4-1
cdr3_aa: CASSFGGGGTDTQYF; cdr3_nt: TGTGCCAGCAGTTTTGGCGGGGGAGGCACAGATACGCAGTATTTT; clone_size: many; d_call: TRBD2; j_call: TRBJ2-3; v_call: TRBV12-3/TRBV12-4
cdr3_aa: CASSAALAGGTDTQYF; cdr3_nt: TGTGCCAGCAGCGCGGCCTTAGCGGGAGGTACAGATACGCAGTATTTT; clone_size: many; d_call: TRBD2; j_call: TRBJ2-3; v_call: TRBV7-2
cdr3_aa: CASSLAGISETQYF; cdr3_nt: TGCGCCAGCAGCTTGGCCGGGATCTCGGAGACCCAGTACTTC; clone_size: many; d_call: NA; j_call: TRBJ2-5; v_call: TRBV5-1
cdr3_aa: CSVRTLRAEETQYF; cdr3_nt: TGCAGCGTTAGGACCCTACGGGCGGAGGAGACCCAGTACTTC; clone_size: few; d_call: NA; j_call: TRBJ2-5; v_call: TRBV29-1
cdr3_aa: CASSLVARVEQYF; cdr3_nt: TGCGCCAGCAGCTTGGTAGCCCGTGTGGAGCAGTACTTC; clone_size: many; d_call: NA; j_call: TRBJ2-7; v_call: TRBV5-1
cdr3_aa: CASSLARVETQYF; cdr3_nt: TGTGCCAGCAGCTTAGCCAGGGTCGAGACCCAGTACTTC; clone_size: many; d_call: NA; j_call: TRBJ2-5; v_call: TRBV7-2
cdr3_aa: CAWSGRGLVNTEAFF; cdr3_nt: TGTGCCTGGAGTGGAAGGGGCTTGGTGAACACTGAAGCTTTCTTT; clone_size: many; d_call: NA; j_call: TRBJ1-1; v_call: TRBV30
cdr3_aa: CASSTDSLLNSPLHF; cdr3_nt: TGTGCCAGCTCAACAGACAGCCTCCTCAATTCACCCCTCCACTTT; clone_size: many; d_call: NA; j_call: TRBJ1-6; v_call: TRBV18
cdr3_aa: CASSQRGTSSTSDTQYF; cdr3_nt: TGTGCCAGCAGCCAACGGGGGACTAGCAGCACATCAGATACGCAGTATTTT; clone_size: few; d_call: TRBD2; j_call: TRBJ2-3; v_call: TRBV4-2
cdr3_aa: CASTTRTSGRETQYF; cdr3_nt: TGTGCCAGCACCACCCGGACTAGCGGGCGGGAGACCCAGTACTTC; clone_size: many; d_call: TRBD2; j_call: TRBJ2-5; v_call: TRBV6-6
cdr3_aa: CSATRATYGYTF; cdr3_nt: TGCAGCGCGACCAGGGCGACCTATGGCTACACCTTC; clone_size: NA; d_call: NA; j_call: TRBJ1-2; v_call: TRBV29-1
cdr3_aa: CASSRSYGGEQFF; cdr3_nt: TGCGCCAGTTCGAGGAGTTACGGGGGTGAGCAGTTCTTC; clone_size: many; d_call: NA; j_call: TRBJ2-1; v_call: TRBV10-1
cdr3_aa: CASSQGGTGHYGYTF; cdr3_nt: TGTGCCAGCAGCCAGGGTGGGACAGGACACTATGGCTACACCTTC; clone_size: NA; d_call: TRBD1; j_call: TRBJ1-2; v_call: TRBV3-1
cdr3_aa: CASSVVVAGVKTGELFF; cdr3_nt: TGTGCCAGCAGCGTAGTTGTGGCGGGAGTAAAAACCGGGGAGCTGTTTTTT; clone_size: many; d_call: TRBD2; j_call: TRBJ2-2; v_call: TRBV9
cdr3_aa: CASSLTVYEQYF; cdr3_nt: TGTGCCAGCAGTTTAACTGTGTACGAGCAGTACTTC; clone_size: many; d_call: NA; j_call: TRBJ2-7; v_call: TRBV28
cdr3_aa: CASSLGGSPDTQYF; cdr3_nt: TGTGCCAGCAGCTTGGGGGGTTCTCCAGATACGCAGTATTTT; clone_size: few; d_call: NA; j_call: TRBJ2-3; v_call: TRBV7-9
cdr3_aa: CASSQTAVGSNTGELFF; cdr3_nt: TGTGCCAGCAGTCAGACCGCTGTCGGGTCGAACACCGGGGAGCTGTTTTTT; clone_size: many; d_call: NA; j_call: TRBJ2-2; v_call: TRBV7-2
cdr3_aa: CASGVRQGRNQPQHF; cdr3_nt: TGTGCCAGCGGGGTTCGACAGGGTCGGAATCAGCCCCAGCATTTT; clone_size: many; d_call: TRBD1; j_call: TRBJ1-5; v_call: TRBV27
cdr3_aa: CASRLDRGGNEQFF; cdr3_nt: TGTGCCAGCAGATTGGACAGGGGGGGCAATGAGCAGTTCTTC; clone_size: many; d_call: TRBD1; j_call: TRBJ2-1; v_call: TRBV12-3/TRBV12-4
cdr3_aa: CASSLDASEAFF; cdr3_nt: TGTGCCAGCAGCTTAGATGCAAGTGAAGCTTTCTTT; clone_size: many; d_call: NA; j_call: TRBJ1-1; v_call: TRBV7-9
cdr3_aa: CASSHPAGELFF; cdr3_nt: TGCGCCAGCAGCCACCCGGCCGGGGAGCTGTTTTTT; clone_size: NA; d_call: NA; j_call: TRBJ2-2; v_call: TRBV4-3
cdr3_aa: CASSAWTGSGTQYF; cdr3_nt: TGTGCCAGCAGCGCCTGGACAGGGTCAGGGACCCAGTACTTC; clone_size: many; d_call: TRBD1; j_call: TRBJ2-5; v_call: TRBV6-1
cdr3_aa: CSARAGPNEQFF; cdr3_nt: TGCAGTGCTAGAGCAGGACCTAATGAGCAGTTCTTC; clone_size: many; d_call: NA; j_call: TRBJ2-1; v_call: TRBV20-1
cdr3_aa: CASTPSSGRSGELFF; cdr3_nt: TGTGCCAGCACCCCGTCTAGCGGGAGATCCGGGGAGCTGTTTTTT; clone_size: many; d_call: TRBD2; j_call: TRBJ2-2; v_call: TRBV7-6
cdr3_aa: CASSRKRDQETQYF; cdr3_nt: TGTGCCAGCAGCCGTAAGCGGGACCAAGAGACCCAGTACTTC; clone_size: many; d_call: NA; j_call: TRBJ2-5; v_call: TRBV7-2
cdr3_aa: CASSQEYGGLNNNEQFF; cdr3_nt: TGTGCCAGCAGCCAAGAGTACGGTGGGCTCAATAACAATGAGCAGTTCTTC; clone_size: many; d_call: NA; j_call: TRBJ2-1; v_call: TRBV3-1
cdr3_aa: CAWRTSYGYTF; cdr3_nt: TGTGCCTGGAGGACAAGCTATGGCTACACCTTC; clone_size: many; d_call: NA; j_call: TRBJ1-2; v_call: TRBV30
cdr3_aa: CASSPGGPNTEAFF; cdr3_nt: TGTGCCAGCAGTCCGGGGGGACCGAACACTGAAGCTTTCTTT; clone_size: NA; d_call: NA; j_call: TRBJ1-1; v_call: TRBV27
cdr3_aa: CASSQEVFSKETQYF; cdr3_nt: TGCGCCAGCAGCCAAGAGGTGTTTTCCAAGGAGACCCAGTACTTC; clone_size: many; d_call: NA; j_call: TRBJ2-5; v_call: TRBV4-3
cdr3_aa: CASSLALAGRTDTQYF; cdr3_nt: TGTGCCAGCAGCTTGGCACTAGCGGGACGCACAGATACGCAGTATTTT; clone_size: many; d_call: TRBD2; j_call: TRBJ2-3; v_call: TRBV7-8